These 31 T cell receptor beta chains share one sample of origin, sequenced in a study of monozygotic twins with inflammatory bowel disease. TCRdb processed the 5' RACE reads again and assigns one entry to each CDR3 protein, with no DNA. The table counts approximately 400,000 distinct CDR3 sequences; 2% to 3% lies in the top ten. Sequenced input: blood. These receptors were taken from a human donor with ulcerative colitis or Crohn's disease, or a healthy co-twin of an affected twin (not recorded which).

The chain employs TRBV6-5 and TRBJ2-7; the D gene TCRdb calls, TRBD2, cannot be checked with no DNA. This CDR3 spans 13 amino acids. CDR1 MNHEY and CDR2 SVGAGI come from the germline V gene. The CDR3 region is CATRGTTSYEQYF.

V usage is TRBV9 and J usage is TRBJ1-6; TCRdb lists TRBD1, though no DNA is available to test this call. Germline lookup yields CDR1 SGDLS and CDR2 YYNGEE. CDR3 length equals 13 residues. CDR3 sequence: CASSGGQRSPLHF.

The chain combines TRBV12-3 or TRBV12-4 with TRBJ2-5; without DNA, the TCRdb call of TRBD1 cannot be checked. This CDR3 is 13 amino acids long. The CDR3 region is CASIRGGGETQYF.

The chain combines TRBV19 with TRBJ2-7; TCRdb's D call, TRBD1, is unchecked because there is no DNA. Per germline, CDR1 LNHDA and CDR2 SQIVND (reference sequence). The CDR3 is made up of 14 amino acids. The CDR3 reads CASSGPGQGSEQYF. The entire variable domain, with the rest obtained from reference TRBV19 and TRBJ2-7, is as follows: DGGITQSPKYLFRKEGQNVTLSCEQNLNHDAMYWYRQDPGQGLRLIYYSQIVNDFQKGDIAEGYSVSREKKESFPLTVTSAQKNPTAFYLCASSGPGQGSEQYFGPGTRLTVT.

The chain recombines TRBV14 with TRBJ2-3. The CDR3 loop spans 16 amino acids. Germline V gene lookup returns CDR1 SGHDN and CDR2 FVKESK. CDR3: CASSPKRQTYRHTQYF.

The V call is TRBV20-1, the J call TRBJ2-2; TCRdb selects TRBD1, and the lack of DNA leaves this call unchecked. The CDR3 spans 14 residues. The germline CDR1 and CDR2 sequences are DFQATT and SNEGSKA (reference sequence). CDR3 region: CSAAWTGGAGELFF.

CDR3 sequence: CASSLEGGTVYQPQHF. The rearrangement joins TRBV7-2 to TRBJ1-5; the D gene TCRdb calls, TRBD1, cannot be checked with no DNA. Germline CDR1 SGHTA, CDR2 FQGNSA. This CDR3 region has 16 residues. The entire variable domain, with the rest obtained from reference TRBV7-2 and TRBJ1-5, is as follows: GAGVSQSPSNKVTEKGKDVELRCDPISGHTALYWYRQSLGQGLEFLIYFQGNSAPDKSGLPSDRFSAERTGGSVSTLTIQRTQQEDSAVYLCASSLEGGTVYQPQHFGDGTRLSIL.

CDR3 sequence reads: CASSLPGQEEKLFF. This chain links TRBV7-9 with TRBJ1-4; TCRdb designates TRBD1, a call that cannot be tested without DNA. This CDR3 contains 14 residues. Germline loops: CDR1 SEHNR, CDR2 FQNEAQ (reference sequence).

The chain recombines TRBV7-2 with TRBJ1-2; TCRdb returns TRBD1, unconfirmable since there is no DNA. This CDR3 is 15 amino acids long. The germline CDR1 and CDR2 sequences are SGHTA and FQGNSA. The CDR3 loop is CASSSSGTGKEGYTF.

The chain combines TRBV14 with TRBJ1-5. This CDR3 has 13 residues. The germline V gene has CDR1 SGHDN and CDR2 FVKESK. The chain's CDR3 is CASSQDGNQPQHF.

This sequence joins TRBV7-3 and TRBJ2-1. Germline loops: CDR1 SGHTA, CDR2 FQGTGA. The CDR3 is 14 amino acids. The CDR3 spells CASSPTISYNEQFF.

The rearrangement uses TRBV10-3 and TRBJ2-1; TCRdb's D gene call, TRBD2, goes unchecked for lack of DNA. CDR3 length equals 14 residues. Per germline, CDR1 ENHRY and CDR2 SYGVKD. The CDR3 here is CAISESTSGWKQFF.

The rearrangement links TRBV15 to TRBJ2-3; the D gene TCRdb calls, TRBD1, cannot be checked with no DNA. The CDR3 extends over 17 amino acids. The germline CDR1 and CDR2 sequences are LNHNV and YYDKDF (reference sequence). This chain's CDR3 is CATSRKIQGTSTDTQYF.

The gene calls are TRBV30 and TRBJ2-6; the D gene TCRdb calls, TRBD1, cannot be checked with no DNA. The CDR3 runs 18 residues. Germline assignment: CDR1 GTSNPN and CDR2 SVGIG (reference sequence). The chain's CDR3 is CAWSAPRFGDSGANVLTF.

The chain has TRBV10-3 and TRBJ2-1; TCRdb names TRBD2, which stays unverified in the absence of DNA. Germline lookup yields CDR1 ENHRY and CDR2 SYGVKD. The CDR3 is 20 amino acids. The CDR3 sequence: CAITETGLAGGREGYNEQFF.

CDR3 in amino acids: CASRVQGNQPQHF. J is TRBJ1-5 and V is TRBV6-1. The germline CDR1 and CDR2 sequences are MNHNS and SASEGT. CDR3 length: 13 amino acids.

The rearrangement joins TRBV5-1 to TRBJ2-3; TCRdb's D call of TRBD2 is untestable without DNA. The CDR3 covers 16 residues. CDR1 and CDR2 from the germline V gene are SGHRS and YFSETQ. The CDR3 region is CASSPGLAGVQHTQYF.

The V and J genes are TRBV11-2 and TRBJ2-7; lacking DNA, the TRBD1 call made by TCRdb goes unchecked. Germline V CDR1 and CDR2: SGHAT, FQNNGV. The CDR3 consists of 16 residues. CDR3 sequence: CASSLAGTGGFDEQYF.

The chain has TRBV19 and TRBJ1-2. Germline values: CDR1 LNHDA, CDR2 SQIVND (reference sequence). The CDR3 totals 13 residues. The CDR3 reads CASRNHSTYGYTF.

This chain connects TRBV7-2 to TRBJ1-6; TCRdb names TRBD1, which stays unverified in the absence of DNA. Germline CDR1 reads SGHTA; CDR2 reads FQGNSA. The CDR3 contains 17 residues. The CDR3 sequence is CASSLYSRGLGESPLHF.

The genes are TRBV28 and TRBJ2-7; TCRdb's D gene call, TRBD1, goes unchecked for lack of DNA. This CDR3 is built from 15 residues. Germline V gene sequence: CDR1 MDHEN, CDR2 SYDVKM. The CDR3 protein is CASSPETDRAYEQYF. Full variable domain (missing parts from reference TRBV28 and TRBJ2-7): DVKVTQSSRYLVKRTGEKVFLECVQDMDHENMFWYRQDPGLGLRLIYFSYDVKMKEKGDIPEGYSVSREKKERFSLILESASTNQTSMYLCASSPETDRAYEQYFGPGTRLTVT.

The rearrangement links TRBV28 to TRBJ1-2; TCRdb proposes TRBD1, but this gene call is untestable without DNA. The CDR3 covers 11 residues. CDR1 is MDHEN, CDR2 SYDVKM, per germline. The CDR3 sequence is CASSRGGGYTF.

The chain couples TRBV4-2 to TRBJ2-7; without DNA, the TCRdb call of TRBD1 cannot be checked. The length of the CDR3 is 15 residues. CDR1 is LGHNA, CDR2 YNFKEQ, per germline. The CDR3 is CASSQEVRDPYEQYF.

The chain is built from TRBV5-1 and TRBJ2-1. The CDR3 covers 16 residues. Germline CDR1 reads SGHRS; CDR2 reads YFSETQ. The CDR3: CASSLSTEHSYNEQFF. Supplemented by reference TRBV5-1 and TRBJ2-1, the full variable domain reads KAGVTQTPRYLIKTRGQQVTLSCSPISGHRSVSWYQQTPGQGLQFLFEYFSETQRNKGNFPGRFSGRQFSNSRSEMNVSTLELGDSALYLCASSLSTEHSYNEQFFGPGTRLTVL.

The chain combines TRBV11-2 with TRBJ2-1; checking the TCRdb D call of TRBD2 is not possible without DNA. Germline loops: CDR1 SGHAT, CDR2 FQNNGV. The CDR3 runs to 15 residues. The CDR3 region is CASSTGLAGGLGKFF.

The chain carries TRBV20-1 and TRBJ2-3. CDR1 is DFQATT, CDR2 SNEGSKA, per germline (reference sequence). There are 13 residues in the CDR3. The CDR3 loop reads CSAGDSNTDTQYF.

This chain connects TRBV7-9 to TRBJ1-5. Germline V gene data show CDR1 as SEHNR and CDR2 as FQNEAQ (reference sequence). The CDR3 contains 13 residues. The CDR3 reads CASSLEFNQPQHF.

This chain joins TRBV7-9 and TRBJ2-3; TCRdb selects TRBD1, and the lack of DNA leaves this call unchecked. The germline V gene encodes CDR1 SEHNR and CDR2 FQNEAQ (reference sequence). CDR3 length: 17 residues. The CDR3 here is CASSLEFWDRVTDTQYF.

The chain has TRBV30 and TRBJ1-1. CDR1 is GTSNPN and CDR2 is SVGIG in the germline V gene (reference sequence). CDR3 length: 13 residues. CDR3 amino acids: CAWTGGGNTEAFF. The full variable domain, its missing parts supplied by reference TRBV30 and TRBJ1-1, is SQTIHQWPATLVQPVGSPLSLECTVEGTSNPNLYWYRQAAGRGLQLLFYSVGIGQISSEVPQNLSASRPQDRQFILSSKKLLLSDSGFYLCAWTGGGNTEAFFGQGTRLTVV.

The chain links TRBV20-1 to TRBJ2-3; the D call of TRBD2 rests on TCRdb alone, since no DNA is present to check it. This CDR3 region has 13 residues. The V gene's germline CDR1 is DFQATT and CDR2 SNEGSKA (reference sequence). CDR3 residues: CIPSGGAADTQYF.

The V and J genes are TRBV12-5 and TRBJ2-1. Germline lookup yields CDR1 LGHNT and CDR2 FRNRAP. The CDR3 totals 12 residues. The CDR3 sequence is CASGGDGNEQFF.